Listed below are T cell receptor beta chains from one sample, sequenced in a study of CD8+ T cells in alopecia areata. Method: immunoSEQ multiplex PCR; TCRdb's copy keeps in-frame clones and lacks some. The table lists about 70,000 clones, 25% to 35% of them singletons, with under 15% in the top ten. The source was CD8+ T cells sorted from blood, collected at week 4, from a patient treated with tofacitinib. These receptor sequences come from a human donor with alopecia areata. The CDR3 runs from the conserved cysteine through the conserved F or W. A D gene is named only where the DNA matches it firmly. Clone sizes are given selectively: once, few, many, or a class where the clone is expanded.

j_gene | d_gene | v_gene | abundance | CDR3aa | CDR3nt
TRBJ2-5 | TRBD2 | TRBV6-5 | . | CASSFRGTTKETQYF | TGTGCCAGCAGTTTCCGCGGGACTACCAAAGAGACCCAGTACTTC
TRBJ1-2 | . | TRBV5-1 | few | CASSLPEEANYGYTF | TGCGCCAGCAGCCTGCCCGAGGAAGCTAACTATGGCTACACCTTC
TRBJ2-4 | . | TRBV29-1 | few | CSSWGAKNIQYF | TGCAGCTCCTGGGGGGCCAAAAACATTCAGTACTTC
TRBJ2-1 | TRBD2 | TRBV9 | few | CASSHSQGTSGRARGNEQFF | TGTGCCAGCAGCCACTCACAGGGGACTAGCGGGAGGGCCCGGGGGAATGAGCAGTTCTTC
TRBJ1-1 | . | TRBV29-1 | . | CSVDLRGDAFF | TGCAGCGTCGACCTCCGGGGGGACGCTTTCTTT
TRBJ2-7 | TRBD1 | TRBV5-1 | few | CASSLGTGEHNEQYF | TGCGCCAGCAGCTTGGGGACAGGGGAACACAACGAGCAGTACTTC
TRBJ2-5 | . | TRBV18 | . | CASSPVLTGQETQYF | TGTGCCAGCTCACCGGTCTTGACTGGGCAAGAGACCCAGTACTTC
TRBJ1-5 | TRBD1 | TRBV9 | . | CASSAGTGNQPQHF | TGTGCCAGCAGCGCGGGGACAGGGAATCAGCCCCAGCATTTT
TRBJ1-2 | TRBD1 | TRBV30 | few | CAWLLTGPNGYTF | TGTGCCTGGCTCTTGACAGGGCCAAATGGCTACACCTTC
TRBJ2-5 | . | TRBV30 | . | CAWSPDSQETQYF | TGTGCCTGGAGCCCGGACTCCCAAGAGACCCAGTACTTC
TRBJ2-7 | . | TRBV29-1 | few | CSVGGRTPYEQYF | TGCAGCGTTGGAGGCAGGACTCCCTACGAGCAGTACTTC
TRBJ2-3 | . | TRBV5-1 | . | CASSGGAGSTDTQYF | TGCGCCAGCAGCGGAGGTGCGGGTAGCACAGATACGCAGTATTTT
TRBJ1-1 | . | TRBV6-5 | few | CASSYSWGSSEAFF | TGTGCCAGCAGTTACTCGTGGGGCAGCTCTGAAGCTTTCTTT